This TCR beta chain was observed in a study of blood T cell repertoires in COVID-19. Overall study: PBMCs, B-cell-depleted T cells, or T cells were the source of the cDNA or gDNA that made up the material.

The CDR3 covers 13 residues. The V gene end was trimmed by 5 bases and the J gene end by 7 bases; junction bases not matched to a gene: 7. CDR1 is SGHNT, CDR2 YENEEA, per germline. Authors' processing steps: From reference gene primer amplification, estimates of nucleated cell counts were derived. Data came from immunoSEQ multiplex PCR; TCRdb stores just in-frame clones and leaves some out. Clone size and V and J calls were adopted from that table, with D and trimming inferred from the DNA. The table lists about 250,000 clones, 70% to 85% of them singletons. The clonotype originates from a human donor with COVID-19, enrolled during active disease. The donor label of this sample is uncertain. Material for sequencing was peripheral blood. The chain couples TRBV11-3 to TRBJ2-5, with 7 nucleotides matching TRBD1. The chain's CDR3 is CASSPGDSSTQYF. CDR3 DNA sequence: TGTGCCAGCAGCCCAGGGGACAGCTCGACCCAGTACTTC.